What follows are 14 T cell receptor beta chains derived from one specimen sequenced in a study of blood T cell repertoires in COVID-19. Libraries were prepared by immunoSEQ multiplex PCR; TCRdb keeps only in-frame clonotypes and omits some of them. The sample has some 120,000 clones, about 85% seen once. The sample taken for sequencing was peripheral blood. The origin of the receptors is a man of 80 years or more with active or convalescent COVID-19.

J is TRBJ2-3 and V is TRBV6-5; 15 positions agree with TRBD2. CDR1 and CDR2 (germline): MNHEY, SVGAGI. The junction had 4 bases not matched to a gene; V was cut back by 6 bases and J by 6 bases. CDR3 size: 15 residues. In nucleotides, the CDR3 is TGTGCCAGCAGCCGCGGGACTAGCGGGAGGGATACGCAGTATTTT. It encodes CASSRGTSGRDTQYF.

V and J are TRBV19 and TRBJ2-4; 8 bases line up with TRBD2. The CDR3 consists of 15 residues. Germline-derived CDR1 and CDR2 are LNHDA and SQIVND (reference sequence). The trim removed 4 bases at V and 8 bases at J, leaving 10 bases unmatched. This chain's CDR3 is CASSTSGTRGDIQYF. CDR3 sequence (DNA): TGTGCCAGTAGTACATCCGGGACTAGGGGTGACATTCAGTACTTC.

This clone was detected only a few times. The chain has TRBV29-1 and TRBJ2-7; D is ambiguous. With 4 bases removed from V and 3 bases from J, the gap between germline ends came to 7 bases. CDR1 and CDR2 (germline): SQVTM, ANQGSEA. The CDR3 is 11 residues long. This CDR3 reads CSVGTVYEQYF. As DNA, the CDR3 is TGCAGCGTTGGAACAGTCTACGAGCAGTACTTC.

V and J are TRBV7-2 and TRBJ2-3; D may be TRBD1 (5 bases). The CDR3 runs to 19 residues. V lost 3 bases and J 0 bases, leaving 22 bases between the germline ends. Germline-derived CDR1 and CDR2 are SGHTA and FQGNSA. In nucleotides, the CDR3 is TGTGCCAGCAGCTTCAGGGTGGGCAGGCGAACTGCTAGCACAGATACGCAGTATTTT. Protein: CASSFRVGRRTASTDTQYF.

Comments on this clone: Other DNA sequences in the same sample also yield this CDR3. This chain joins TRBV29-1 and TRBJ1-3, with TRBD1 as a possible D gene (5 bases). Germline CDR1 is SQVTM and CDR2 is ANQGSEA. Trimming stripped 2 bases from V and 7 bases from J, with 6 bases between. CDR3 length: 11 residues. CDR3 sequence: CSVERGNTIYF. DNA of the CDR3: TGCAGCGTTGAAAGGGGTAACACCATATATTTT.

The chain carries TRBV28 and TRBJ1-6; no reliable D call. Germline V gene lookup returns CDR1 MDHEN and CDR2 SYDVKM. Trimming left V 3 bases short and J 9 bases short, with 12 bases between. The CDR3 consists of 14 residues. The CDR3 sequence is CASSLTRNLSPLHF. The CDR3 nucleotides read TGTGCCAGCAGTTTGACACGTAACCTTTCACCCCTCCACTTT.

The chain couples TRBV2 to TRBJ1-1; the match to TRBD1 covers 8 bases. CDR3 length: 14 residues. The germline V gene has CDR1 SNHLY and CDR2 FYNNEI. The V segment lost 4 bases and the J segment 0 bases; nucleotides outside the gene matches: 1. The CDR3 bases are TGTGCCAGCAGTGTGGACAGGGTGAACACTGAAGCTTTCTTT. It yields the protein CASSVDRVNTEAFF.

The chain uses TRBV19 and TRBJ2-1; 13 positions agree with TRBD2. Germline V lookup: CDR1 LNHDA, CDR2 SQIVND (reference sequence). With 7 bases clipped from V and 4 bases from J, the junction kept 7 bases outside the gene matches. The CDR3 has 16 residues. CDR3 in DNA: TGTGCCAGTAAGACTAGCGGGGGGCCTACTTACAATGAGCAGTTCTTC. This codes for CASKTSGGPTYNEQFF.

The CDR3 nucleotides are TGTGCCAGCAGCCCCGGGACTAGCGGGAGGGCCATGGAGACCCAGTACTTC. This gives the protein CASSPGTSGRAMETQYF. This chain joins TRBV7-2 and TRBJ2-5; 16 bases align to TRBD2. Germline CDR1 and CDR2: SGHTA and FQGNSA. The CDR3 has 17 amino acids. With 5 bases clipped from V and 5 bases from J, the junction kept 8 bases outside the gene matches. Full variable domain (missing parts from reference TRBV7-2 and TRBJ2-5): GAGVSQSPSNKVTEKGKDVELRCDPISGHTALYWYRQSLGQGLEFLIYFQGNSAPDKSGLPSDRFSAERTGGSVSTLTIQRTQQEDSAVYLCASSPGTSGRAMETQYFGPGTRLLVL.

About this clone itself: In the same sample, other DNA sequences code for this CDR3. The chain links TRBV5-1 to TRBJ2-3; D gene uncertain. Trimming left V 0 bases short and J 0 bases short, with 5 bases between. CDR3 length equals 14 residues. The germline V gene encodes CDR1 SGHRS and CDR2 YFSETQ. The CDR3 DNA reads TGCGCCAGCAGCTTGGACAGAAGCACAGATACGCAGTATTTT. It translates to CASSLDRSTDTQYF.

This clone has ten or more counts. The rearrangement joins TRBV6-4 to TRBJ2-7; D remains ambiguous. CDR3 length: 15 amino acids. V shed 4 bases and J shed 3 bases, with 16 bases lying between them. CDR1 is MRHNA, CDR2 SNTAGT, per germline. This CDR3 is CASSVAPQINYEQYF. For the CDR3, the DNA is TGTGCCAGCAGTGTGGCCCCACAGATAAACTACGAGCAGTACTTC.

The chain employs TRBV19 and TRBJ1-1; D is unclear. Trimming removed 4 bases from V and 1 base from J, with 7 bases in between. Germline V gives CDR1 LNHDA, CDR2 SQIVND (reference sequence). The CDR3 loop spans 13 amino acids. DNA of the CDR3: TGTGCCAGTAGTAAGGGAGAGAACACTGAAGCTTTCTTT. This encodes CASSKGENTEAFF.

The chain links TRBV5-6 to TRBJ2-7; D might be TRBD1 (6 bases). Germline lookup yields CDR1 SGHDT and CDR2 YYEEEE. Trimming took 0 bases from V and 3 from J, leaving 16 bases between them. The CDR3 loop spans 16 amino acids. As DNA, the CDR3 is TGTGCCAGCAGCTTGGCCCCGGACAGATTTCACTACGAGCAGTACTTC. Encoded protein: CASSLAPDRFHYEQYF.

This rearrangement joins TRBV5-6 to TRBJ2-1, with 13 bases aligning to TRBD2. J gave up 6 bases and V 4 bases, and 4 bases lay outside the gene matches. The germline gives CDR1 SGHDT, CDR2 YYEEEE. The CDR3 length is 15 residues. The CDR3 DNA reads TGTGCCAGCAGCAGACTAGCGGGAGGTTTCAATGAGCAGTTCTTC. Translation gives CASSRLAGGFNEQFF.